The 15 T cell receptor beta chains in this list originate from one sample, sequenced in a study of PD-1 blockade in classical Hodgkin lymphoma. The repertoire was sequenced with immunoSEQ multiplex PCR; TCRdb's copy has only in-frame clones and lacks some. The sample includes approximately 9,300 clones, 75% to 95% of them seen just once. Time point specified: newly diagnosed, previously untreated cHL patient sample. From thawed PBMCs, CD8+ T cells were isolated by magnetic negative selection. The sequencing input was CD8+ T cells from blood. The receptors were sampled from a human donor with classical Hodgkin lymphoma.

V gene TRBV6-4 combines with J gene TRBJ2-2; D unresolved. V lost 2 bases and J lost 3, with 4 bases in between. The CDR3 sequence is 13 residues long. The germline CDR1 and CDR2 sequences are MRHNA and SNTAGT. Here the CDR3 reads CASSDRDTGELFF. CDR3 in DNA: TGTGCCAGCAGTGACAGGGACACCGGGGAGCTGTTTTTT.

For the CDR3, the DNA is TGTGCCAGCAGCTACGGACGCGGGAACACTGAAGCTTTCTTT. It is translated as CASSYGRGNTEAFF. V is TRBV5-4 and J is TRBJ1-1; unclear D gene. V gave up 3 bases and J gave up 1 base, with 10 bases separating them. The CDR3 loop spans 14 amino acids. Germline V gene lookup returns CDR1 SGHNT and CDR2 YYREEE (reference sequence).

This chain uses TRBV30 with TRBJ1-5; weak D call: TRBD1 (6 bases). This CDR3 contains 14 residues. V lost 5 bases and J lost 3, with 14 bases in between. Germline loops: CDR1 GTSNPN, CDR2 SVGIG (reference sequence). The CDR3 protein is CAWALTGLNQPQHF. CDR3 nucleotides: TGTGCCTGGGCCCTGACAGGCCTCAATCAGCCCCAGCATTTT.

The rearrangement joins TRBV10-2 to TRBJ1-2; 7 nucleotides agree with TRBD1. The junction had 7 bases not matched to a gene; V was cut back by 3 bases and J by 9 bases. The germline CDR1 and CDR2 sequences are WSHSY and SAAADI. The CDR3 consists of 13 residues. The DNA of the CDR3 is TGCGCCAGCAGTGATTCAGGGGGAGGAAGCTACACCTTC. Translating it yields CASSDSGGGSYTF.

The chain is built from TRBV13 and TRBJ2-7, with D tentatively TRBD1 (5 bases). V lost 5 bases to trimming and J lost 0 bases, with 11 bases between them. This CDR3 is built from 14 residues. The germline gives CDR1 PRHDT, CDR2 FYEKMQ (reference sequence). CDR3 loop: CASSASRVSYEQYF. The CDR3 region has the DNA TGTGCCAGCAGCGCTTCCAGGGTCTCCTACGAGCAGTACTTC.

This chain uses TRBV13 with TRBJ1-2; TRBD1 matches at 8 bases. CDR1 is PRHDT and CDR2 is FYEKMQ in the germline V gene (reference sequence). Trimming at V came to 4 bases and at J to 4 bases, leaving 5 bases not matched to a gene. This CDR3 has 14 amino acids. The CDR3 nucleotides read TGTGCCAGCAGCTCCCGGACAGGGAGCTATGGCTACACCTTC. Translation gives CASSSRTGSYGYTF.

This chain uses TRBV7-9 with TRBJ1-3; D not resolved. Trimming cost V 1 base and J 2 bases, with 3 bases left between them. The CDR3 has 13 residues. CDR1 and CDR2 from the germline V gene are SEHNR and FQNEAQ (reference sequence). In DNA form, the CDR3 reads TGTGCCAGCAGCTTAGTTACTGGAAACACCATATATTTT. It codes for CASSLVTGNTIYF.

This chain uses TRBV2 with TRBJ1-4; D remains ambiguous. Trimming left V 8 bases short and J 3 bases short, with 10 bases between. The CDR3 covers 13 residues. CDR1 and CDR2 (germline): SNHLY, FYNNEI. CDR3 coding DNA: TGTGCCAGCGCGAGGCGACCTAATGAAAAACTGTTTTTT. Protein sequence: CASARRPNEKLFF. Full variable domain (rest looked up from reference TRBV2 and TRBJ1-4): EPEVTQTPSHQVTQMGQEVILRCVPISNHLYFYWYRQILGQKVEFLVSFYNNEISEKSEIFDDQFSVERPDGSNFTLKIRSTKLEDSAMYFCASARRPNEKLFFGSGTQLSVL.

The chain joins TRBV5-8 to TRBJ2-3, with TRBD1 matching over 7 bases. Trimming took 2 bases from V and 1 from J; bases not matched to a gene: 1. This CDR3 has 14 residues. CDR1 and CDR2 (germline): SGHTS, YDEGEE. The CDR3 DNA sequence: TGTGCCAGCAGCTTAGGGACAGGCACAGATACGCAGTATTTT. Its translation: CASSLGTGTDTQYF.

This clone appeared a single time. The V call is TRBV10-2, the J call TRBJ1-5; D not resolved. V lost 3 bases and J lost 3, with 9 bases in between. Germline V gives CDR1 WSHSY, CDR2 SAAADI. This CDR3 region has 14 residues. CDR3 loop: CASSDDGFNQPQHF. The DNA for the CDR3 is TGCGCCAGCAGTGATGACGGCTTCAATCAGCCCCAGCATTTT.

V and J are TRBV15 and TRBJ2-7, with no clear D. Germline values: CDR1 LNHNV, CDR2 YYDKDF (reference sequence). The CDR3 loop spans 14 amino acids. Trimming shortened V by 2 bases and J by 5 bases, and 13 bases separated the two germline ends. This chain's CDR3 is CATSRPPYRNEQYF. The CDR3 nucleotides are TGTGCCACCAGCAGACCCCCCTATCGCAACGAGCAGTACTTC.

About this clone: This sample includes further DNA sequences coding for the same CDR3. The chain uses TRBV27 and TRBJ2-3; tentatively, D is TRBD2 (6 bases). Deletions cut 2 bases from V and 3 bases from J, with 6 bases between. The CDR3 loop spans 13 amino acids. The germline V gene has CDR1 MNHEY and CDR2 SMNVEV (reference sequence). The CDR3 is CASSLGGTDTQYF. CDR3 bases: TGTGCCAGCAGTTTAGGAGGGACAGATACGCAGTATTTT.

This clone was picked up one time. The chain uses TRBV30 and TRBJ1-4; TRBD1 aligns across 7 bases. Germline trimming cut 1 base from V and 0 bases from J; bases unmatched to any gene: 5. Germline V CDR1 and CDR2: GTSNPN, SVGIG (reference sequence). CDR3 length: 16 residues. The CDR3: CAWSGTGTATNEKLFF. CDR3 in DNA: TGTGCCTGGAGTGGTACCGGGACAGCAACTAATGAAAAACTGTTTTTT.

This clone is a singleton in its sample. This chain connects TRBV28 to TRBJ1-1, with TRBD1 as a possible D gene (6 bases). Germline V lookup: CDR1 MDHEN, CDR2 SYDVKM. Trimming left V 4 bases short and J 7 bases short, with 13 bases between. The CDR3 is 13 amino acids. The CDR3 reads CASSSRDIGEAFF. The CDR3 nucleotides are TGTGCCAGCAGTTCCCGGGACATTGGTGAAGCTTTCTTT.

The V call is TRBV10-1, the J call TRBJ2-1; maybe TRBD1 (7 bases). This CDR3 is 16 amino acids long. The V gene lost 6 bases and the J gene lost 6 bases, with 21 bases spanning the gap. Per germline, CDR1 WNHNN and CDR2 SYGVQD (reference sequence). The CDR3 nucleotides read TGCGCCAGCAGACAAACCAGGGGGGCCCTCATCAATGAGCAGTTCTTC. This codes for CASRQTRGALINEQFF.